Reported below is one T cell receptor beta chain. Its specific antigen is unknown. Per-nucleotide qualities are absent, and no much larger clonotype sits a single base away. The time point label for this specimen denotes: blood at routine non-recurrence follow-up after resection. TCR sequencing used whole RNA extracted from tumor and nontumor lung tissue, or from cryopreserved PBMC samples, without cell sorting. A patient was chosen for TCR sequencing only when enough RNA was available from at least two tumor regions. Receptors were amplified or captured by 5' RACE. The listed sequencing device is NextSeq 500. To allow correction of PCR and sequencing errors, the TCR library protocol tagged every TCR cDNA molecule with a unique molecular identifier. The original methods were these. TCR identification, UMI-based error correction and CDR3 extraction were all carried out with Decombinator tools. Expanded TCRs were defined as those above a frequency of 2 per 1,000, corresponding to the top 1% of the tumor frequency distribution. Renyi diversity was calculated using the R vegan package after each repertoire was subsampled 100 times to 5,000 TCRs. CDR3 similarity networks were built from amino acid triplet string-kernel similarity, with CDR3s being connected when pairwise similarity was above 0.82. The public reads were run again by TCRdb, first through fastp at Q25 and then through MiXCR, and only productive beta chains were kept. Merged by CDR3 protein, the rows form single entries marked with the most common genes and DNA. These V and J calls are TCRdb output, not the study's own analysis. The sample table shows under 150,000 distinct CDR3 sequences, and 12% are seen once. Clones ranked in the top ten supply roughly 17% of the sample.

According to the germline V gene (reference sequence), CDR1 reads SGHNT and CDR2 reads YYREEE. A distance of 14 bases separates the germline ends of V and J, which lose 4 bases and 3 bases respectively. Including the terminal cysteine and phenylalanine, the CDR3 comprises 14 residues. The only DNA kept is the CDR3, 42 bases in frame from the first base. The data are from a study of spatial heterogeneity in lung cancer (dated by TCRdb to the late 2010s). Study-wide context: Donors were 70 or so patients with early-stage, untreated non-small cell lung cancer from the lung TRACERx cohort. Follow-up PBMC samples were sequenced whenever available, with the median time to follow-up being about 2 years after resection. Beta-chain transcripts were consistently detected in greater numbers than alpha-chain transcripts, which likely reflects a higher abundance of beta-chain transcripts. In the raw uncorrected reads, each unique combination of TCR and UMI appeared more than ten times on average. In non-small cell lung cancer, the study quantitatively compared TCR alpha and beta repertoires across several tumor regions, matched nontumor lung, and blood. Nonsynonymous mutation counts, determined by whole-exome sequencing of tumor tissue, were related to features of the TCR repertoire. At surgery, both alpha and beta chains were TCR-sequenced in under 250 tumor regions, some 64 matched nontumor lung samples and 56 PBMC samples.

The full study reports these points: Comparisons of baseline and follow-up blood repertoires included only around 14 patients. Additional single-cell paired TCR alpha and beta sequencing was considered necessary to confirm, at a functional level, the hypothesis that regional TCRs recognize regional mutations. Ubiquitous expanded tumor TCRs were detected in blood more often at tumor resection than at routine follow-up.

The sequence derives from a male donor with early-stage non-small cell lung cancer. Sequenced material: PBMCs, taken at follow-up. This receptor chain uses TRBV5-4 and TRBJ2-7; the D gene is not confidently resolved. The DNA sequence is given as TGTGCCAGCAGCGACCTTTCTCACCGCTACGAGCAGTACTTC. This sequence encodes CASSDLSHRYEQYF.